The T cell receptor (beta chain) under discussion was sequenced for a study of cytomegalovirus exposure and HLA in healthy donors. General study points: Presence/absence analyses assumed roughly uniform sequencing depth across donors. The classifier, whose performance was assessed in both the original and validation cohorts, reportedly diagnosed cytomegalovirus status with high specificity and sensitivity.

As to this clone: No antigen is known for it. At one of its ends the junction is not consistent with the germline gene, which may arise from a read error.

Vbeta (60) and Jbeta (13) primers were used in the PCR. TCRdb's copy holds only in-frame clones and misses some; the assay was immunoSEQ multiplex PCR. The sample has 160,000 or so clones; 81% are singletons. The germline CDR1 and CDR2 sequences are SEHNR and FQNEAQ (reference sequence). This CDR3 is built from 15 residues. This rearrangement joins TRBV7-9 to TRBJ2-7, with TRBD1 identical over 7 bases. This TCR came from a woman aged 18-29 years in good health and CMV-seropositive. Sequenced material: PBMCs. The CDR3: CASTRAGGPSHEQYF. The DNA of the CDR3 is TGTGCCAGCACACGAGCAGGGGGACCCTCCCACGAGCAGTACTTC.